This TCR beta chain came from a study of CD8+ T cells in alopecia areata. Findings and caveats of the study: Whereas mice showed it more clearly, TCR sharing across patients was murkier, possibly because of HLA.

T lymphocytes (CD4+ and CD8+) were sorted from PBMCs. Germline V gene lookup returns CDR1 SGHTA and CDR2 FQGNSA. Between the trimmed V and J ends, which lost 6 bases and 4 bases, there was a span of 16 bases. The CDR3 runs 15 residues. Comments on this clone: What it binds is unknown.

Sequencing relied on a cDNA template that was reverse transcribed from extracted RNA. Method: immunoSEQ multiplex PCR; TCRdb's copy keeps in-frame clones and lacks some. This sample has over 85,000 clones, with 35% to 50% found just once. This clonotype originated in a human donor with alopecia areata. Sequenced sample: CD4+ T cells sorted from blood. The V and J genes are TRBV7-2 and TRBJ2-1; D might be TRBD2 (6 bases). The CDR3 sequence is CASRVQAGRYNEQFF. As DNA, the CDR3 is TGTGCCAGCAGGGTTCAAGCGGGTAGATACAATGAGCAGTTCTTC.